This T cell receptor (beta chain) stems from a study of blood T cells in healthy people across ages. Primed by a sample-barcoded 5' primer and a J-beta primer mix, a second PCR proceeded for roughly 7 to 11 cycles. A template-switch adaptor that had 12 random nucleotides put a tag on each cDNA molecule. TCRdb reanalysed the 5' RACE reads using MiXCR and keeps one entry per CDR3 protein. The data show approximately 940,000 distinct CDR3 sequences, around 48% seen once. Findings and caveats of the study: Naive T cell percentage showed a strong correlation with TCR beta diversity. Both naive CD4+ cell counts and diversity were greater in long-lived donors than in aged donors.

Note on this clonotype: Its antigen is unidentified.

Sequenced sample: blood. The source of this sequence is a man between 25 and 39 years old in good health.

The CDR3 nucleotides read TGTGCCAGCAGTCATAGCCGGGACAGGGGGAGCAGCTTCTATGGCTACACCTTC. Protein sequence: CASSHSRDRGSSFYGYTF. The chain recombines TRBV6-1 with TRBJ1-2, with TRBD1 identical over 11 bases. Germline V CDR1 and CDR2: MNHNS, SASEGT. The V segment lost 5 bases and the J segment 4 bases; nucleotides outside the gene matches: 15. CDR3 length: 18 residues.